The 29 T cell receptor beta chains in this list originate from one sample, sequenced in a study of beta chain features in type 1 diabetes. Sequenced material consisted of expressed TCRB transcripts (all of the isolated RNA was reverse transcribed). The protocol was immunoSEQ multiplex PCR, while the TCRdb copy is restricted to in-frame clones and leaves out a portion. The sample records 640,000 or so clones, about an eighth being singletons. Notes on the study in general: Shorter TCRB CDR3s, moderately but significantly so, were found in Type 1 diabetes patients in all four CD4+ subsets.

No antigen is known for these receptors. The specimen was naive CD4+ T cells from blood. The source is a man between 18 and 29 years old with type 1 diabetes.

The genes are TRBV19 and TRBJ2-2, with 7 bases identical to TRBD1. The CDR3 runs to 13 residues. Germline V gene data show CDR1 as LNHDA and CDR2 as SQIVND (reference sequence). The trim removed 5 bases at V and 6 bases at J, leaving 3 bases unmatched. The CDR3 region has the DNA TGTGCCAGTAGTGACAGGGTCCCCGGGGAGCTGTTTTTT. Its translation is CASSDRVPGELFF. Drawing the rest from reference TRBV19 and TRBJ2-2, the complete variable domain is DGGITQSPKYLFRKEGQNVTLSCEQNLNHDAMYWYRQDPGQGLRLIYYSQIVNDFQKGDIAEGYSVSREKKESFPLTVTSAQKNPTAFYLCASSDRVPGELFFGEGSRLTVL.

This clone was picked up a small number of times. V usage is TRBV29-1 and J usage is TRBJ1-2, with D hard to call. Trimming removed 8 bases from V and 0 bases from J, with 16 bases in between. CDR3 length: 14 amino acids. Per germline, CDR1 SQVTM and CDR2 ANQGSEA. The CDR3 here is CSPRGVVPNYGYTF. The DNA of the CDR3 is TGCAGCCCCCGCGGAGTGGTACCTAACTATGGCTACACCTTC.

The V gene is TRBV7-7, the J gene TRBJ2-5; D not resolved. The CDR3 has 14 amino acids. The germline CDR1 and CDR2 sequences are SSHAT and FNYEAQ (reference sequence). Trimming took 5 bases from V and 5 from J, leaving 15 bases between them. The CDR3 loop is CASSPHPGVETQYF. CDR3 nucleotide sequence: TGTGCCAGCAGCCCTCACCCGGGTGTGGAGACCCAGTACTTC.

The sample holds a few counts of this clone. The gene calls are TRBV27 and TRBJ1-6; 9 bases fit TRBD1. Germline V gene data show CDR1 as MNHEY and CDR2 as SMNVEV (reference sequence). This CDR3 has 13 amino acids. The V segment lost 6 bases and the J segment 8 bases; nucleotides outside the gene matches: 2. CDR3 bases: TGTGCCAGCAGCCGGACAGGGGATTCACCCCTCCACTTT. Translated: CASSRTGDSPLHF.

A remark on this clone: The sample contains more than one DNA sequence encoding this CDR3. V is TRBV5-4 and J is TRBJ2-3, with 8 bases identical to TRBD2. Germline CDR1 is SGHNT and CDR2 is YYREEE (reference sequence). V lost 4 bases to trimming and J lost 2 bases; unmatched junction nucleotides: 18. The CDR3 has 19 residues. CDR3 in DNA: TGTGCCAGCAGCCAGACTAGCGCCCGATATCCCAGATACACAGATACGCAGTATTTT. Its translation is CASSQTSARYPRYTDTQYF.

This clone was detected only a few times. This chain connects TRBV7-6 to TRBJ1-2; D not certain. This CDR3 is 13 amino acids long. V was cut by 8 bases and J by 5 bases, with 15 bases left in between. Germline V gives CDR1 SGHVS, CDR2 FNYEAQ. The CDR3 DNA reads TGTGCCAGCGGGTCGGAGAGTTTATATGGCTACACCTTC. This codes for CASGSESLYGYTF.

V usage is TRBV5-1 and J usage is TRBJ2-7, with D hard to call. The V end was cut by 5 bases, the J end by 6 bases, with 18 bases between. Germline CDR1 reads SGHRS; CDR2 reads YFSETQ. The CDR3 has 14 residues. The CDR3 DNA reads as TGCGCCAGCAGGGAGCTCGAGGCCGTCTCCGAGCAGTACTTC. Residues: CASRELEAVSEQYF. Drawing the rest from reference TRBV5-1 and TRBJ2-7, the complete variable domain is KAGVTQTPRYLIKTRGQQVTLSCSPISGHRSVSWYQQTPGQGLQFLFEYFSETQRNKGNFPGRFSGRQFSNSRSEMNVSTLELGDSALYLCASRELEAVSEQYFGPGTRLTVT.

Notes on this clone: Other DNA sequences in this sample translate to the same CDR3. The rearrangement uses TRBV4-1 and TRBJ1-2; D not resolved. CDR1 is MGHRA and CDR2 is YSYEKL in the germline V gene. This CDR3 spans 15 amino acids. V was cut by 0 bases and J by 0 bases, with 8 bases left in between. CDR3 coding DNA: TGCGCCAGCAGCCAAGAGGAATCAGCTAACTATGGCTACACCTTC. Encoded protein: CASSQEESANYGYTF.

This clone was detected a few times. The same CDR3 can be traced to other DNA sequences in this sample. The genes are TRBV15 and TRBJ1-6; no clear D gene. This CDR3 has 12 residues. V dropped 1 base and J dropped 9 bases, with 4 bases sitting between them. Germline CDR1 is LNHNV and CDR2 is YYDKDF (reference sequence). The chain's CDR3 is CATSRAGSPLHF. The CDR3 DNA reads TGTGCCACCAGCAGAGCAGGTTCACCCCTCCACTTT.

The DNA of the CDR3 is TGTGCCAGCAGCTTAGGGTGGGGTAGCGGGACCTCCGATACGCAGTATTTT. This encodes CASSLGWGSGTSDTQYF. The chain recombines TRBV11-2 with TRBJ2-3, with 8 bases that match TRBD2. In germline, CDR1 is SGHAT, CDR2 FQNNGV. The CDR3 is 17 amino acids. V lost 1 base and J lost 6; bases outside the gene matches: 12.

This clone was seen only a few times. The CDR3 loop is CASSLTGTSLYEQYF. The CDR3 DNA is TGTGCCAGCAGTCTGACCGGGACTAGCCTCTACGAGCAGTACTTC. V is TRBV27 and J is TRBJ2-7, with 9 nucleotides matching TRBD2. The CDR3 runs 15 residues. Germline trimming cut 5 bases from V and 3 bases from J; bases unmatched to any gene: 8. The germline V gene has CDR1 MNHEY and CDR2 SMNVEV (reference sequence).

The chain carries TRBV6-1 and TRBJ1-1, with D possibly TRBD1 on 5 matching bases. CDR1 MNHNS and CDR2 SASEGT come from the germline V gene. The CDR3 runs 15 residues. V was trimmed by 4 bases and J by 5 bases, leaving 17 bases between them. The CDR3 region has the DNA TGTGCCAGCAGTGGAGGGGTCGAAACTGGTACTGAAGCTTTCTTT. Protein product: CASSGGVETGTEAFF.

This clone was counted a few times. This sequence joins TRBV4-1 and TRBJ1-1, with D possibly TRBD1 on 5 matching bases. V was trimmed by 4 bases and J by 5 bases, leaving 17 bases between them. From germline, CDR1 is MGHRA and CDR2 YSYEKL. The CDR3 consists of 15 residues. CDR3 nucleotide sequence: TGCGCCAGCAGCCCAGCAGAGAGGGGAGAGACTGAAGCTTTCTTT. Encoded protein: CASSPAERGETEAFF.

In its sample, this clone was seen a few times. The rearrangement links TRBV30 to TRBJ1-4, with D possibly being TRBD1 (6 bases). The CDR3 loop spans 13 amino acids. The V end was cut by 1 base, the J end by 8 bases, with 11 bases between. CDR1 and CDR2 from the germline V gene are GTSNPN and SVGIG (reference sequence). The CDR3 DNA follows: TGTGCCTGGAGTGGGGGACAAGGAGAAAAACTGTTTTTT. It encodes CAWSGGQGEKLFF.

This chain links TRBV7-9 with TRBJ2-2; the D is unclear. The CDR3 runs 15 residues. Germline CDR1 SEHNR, CDR2 FQNEAQ (reference sequence). The ends were cut back, 5 bases at V and 1 base at J, with 11 bases in the middle. The CDR3 DNA follows: TGTGCCAGCAGCCCCCTGGCCGAGAACACCGGGGAGCTGTTTTTT. This encodes CASSPLAENTGELFF.

This sequence joins TRBV6-5 and TRBJ1-2; perhaps TRBD1 as D (5 bases). Germline CDR1 is MNHEY and CDR2 is SVGAGI. Trimming pared 0 bases from V and 5 bases from J, leaving 13 bases between. The CDR3 has 15 amino acids. CDR3 sequence reads: CASSYSGSGGYGYTF. The CDR3, as DNA: TGTGCCAGCAGTTACTCTGGGTCCGGGGGGTATGGCTACACCTTC.

This clone was counted only a few times. The rearrangement uses TRBV7-9 and TRBJ1-1, with a possible D match to TRBD1 (5 bases). Trimming left V 11 bases short and J 1 base short, with 11 bases between. CDR3 size: 12 residues. The V gene's germline CDR1 is SEHNR and CDR2 FQNEAQ (reference sequence). The CDR3 DNA reads TGTGCCGGGGCCTCTCAGAACACTGAAGCTTTCTTT. Translating it yields CAGASQNTEAFF.

This clone was seen only a few times. This rearrangement joins TRBV9 to TRBJ1-1; D uncertain. V lost 4 bases, J lost 2 bases, and 12 bases lay in between. The CDR3 has 14 residues. Germline V CDR1 and CDR2: SGDLS, YYNGEE. The CDR3 sequence is CASSPQVGNTEAFF. The CDR3 DNA is TGTGCCAGCAGCCCCCAGGTGGGAAACACTGAAGCTTTCTTT. The whole variable domain, filled in from reference TRBV9 and TRBJ1-1, reads DSGVTQTPKHLITATGQRVTLRCSPRSGDLSVYWYQQSLDQGLQFLIQYYNGEERAKGNILERFSAQQFPDLHSELNLSSLELGDSALYFCASSPQVGNTEAFFGQGTRLTVV.

The chain combines TRBV7-6 with TRBJ1-6, with 8 bases matching TRBD1. V lost 1 base, J lost 9 bases, and 8 bases stayed unmatched. Germline-derived CDR1 and CDR2 are SGHVS and FNYEAQ. This CDR3 region has 16 residues. CDR3 residues: CASSLGAGGVGSPLHF. The CDR3 bases are TGTGCCAGCAGCTTAGGGGCAGGGGGCGTGGGTTCACCCCTCCACTTT.

CDR3 sequence reads: CAISEGPGQGDYEQYF. CDR3 in DNA: TGTGCCATCAGTGAGGGCCCGGGACAGGGGGACTACGAGCAGTACTTC. The rearrangement uses TRBV10-3 and TRBJ2-7; TRBD1 aligns across 11 bases. The CDR3 spans 16 residues. V was pared by 2 bases and J by 3 bases, with 6 bases of the junction left unmatched. CDR1 is ENHRY, CDR2 SYGVKD, per germline.

This chain uses TRBV6-5 with TRBJ2-7; 9 positions agree with TRBD2. Trimming took 7 bases from V and 4 from J; bases not matched to a gene: 8. The CDR3 extends over 14 amino acids. Germline CDR1 MNHEY, CDR2 SVGAGI. CDR3 DNA sequence: TGTGCCAGCAAAAGGGTAGCGGGGGCATACGAGCAGTACTTC. Its translation is CASKRVAGAYEQYF.

With respect to this clone: Other DNA sequences in this specimen translate into the identical CDR3. The V call is TRBV5-1, the J call TRBJ2-3, with D perhaps matching TRBD1 or TRBD2 (5 bases each). The CDR3 loop spans 15 amino acids. Trimming took off 2 bases at V and 3 bases at J, with 13 bases between the two ends. Per germline, CDR1 SGHRS and CDR2 YFSETQ. The CDR3 DNA sequence: TGCGCCAGCAGCTTAGGGGAGCGCGGAACAGATACGCAGTATTTT. Amino acids: CASSLGERGTDTQYF.

The chain combines TRBV28 with TRBJ2-3; perhaps TRBD1 as D (5 bases). V lost 4 bases to trimming and J lost 4 bases, with 12 bases between them. The germline V gene encodes CDR1 MDHEN and CDR2 SYDVKM. There are 14 residues in the CDR3. The CDR3, as DNA: TGTGCCAGCAGTTCAGGGTTGTTGGCAGATACGCAGTATTTT. It translates to CASSSGLLADTQYF.

This rearrangement joins TRBV6-1 to TRBJ2-3; 13 positions match TRBD2. Germline loops: CDR1 MNHNS, CDR2 SASEGT. This CDR3 comprises 16 residues. Germline trimming cut 4 bases from V and 9 bases from J; bases unmatched to any gene: 10. The CDR3 DNA reads as TGTGCCAGCAGTGCCCAACTAGCGGGGGGGCCGAACACGCAGTATTTT. Translation: CASSAQLAGGPNTQYF.

This clone showed up just a few times. DNA of the CDR3: TGTGCCAGCAGCCTATCGGGGGTAAACACCGGGGAGCTGTTTTTT. Protein sequence: CASSLSGVNTGELFF. This chain uses TRBV11-3 with TRBJ2-2, with TRBD2 as a possible D gene (6 bases). The CDR3 is made up of 15 amino acids. Per germline, CDR1 SGHNT and CDR2 YENEEA. Trimming removed 5 bases at V and 2 bases at J, with 12 bases between.

V is TRBV27 and J is TRBJ2-2; no clear D. CDR3 length: 13 amino acids. Germline-derived CDR1 and CDR2 are MNHEY and SMNVEV (reference sequence). V was pared by 6 bases and J by 1 base, with 6 bases between. The CDR3 loop reads CASSRVNTGELFF. In DNA, the CDR3 is TGTGCCAGCAGCCGCGTGAACACCGGGGAGCTGTTTTTT.

This clone occurred a few times. The J gene is TRBJ1-2, the V gene TRBV25-1; D not certain. V was pared by 6 bases and J by 0 bases, with 11 bases between. The V gene's germline CDR1 is MGHDK and CDR2 SYGVNS. There are 14 residues in the CDR3. Written as DNA, the CDR3 is TGTGCCAGCAGCCGGACGGCTTCTAACTATGGCTACACCTTC. Protein: CASSRTASNYGYTF.

The J gene is TRBJ1-5, the V gene TRBV28; 10 positions match TRBD1. In germline, CDR1 is MDHEN, CDR2 SYDVKM. The junction had 2 bases not matched to a gene; V was cut back by 3 bases and J by 3 bases. The CDR3 is 15 amino acids. The CDR3 reads CASSFGTGDNQPQHF. The CDR3 DNA is TGTGCCAGCAGTTTCGGGACAGGGGACAATCAGCCCCAGCATTTT.

In this sample, this clone turned up a few times. The rearrangement joins TRBV19 to TRBJ1-1, with D possibly being TRBD1 (6 bases). Germline loops: CDR1 LNHDA, CDR2 SQIVND (reference sequence). V shed 4 bases and J shed 1 base, with 13 bases lying between them. The CDR3 totals 15 residues. Here the CDR3 reads CASSTGHQANTEAFF. Written as DNA, the CDR3 is TGTGCCAGTAGTACGGGACACCAGGCGAACACTGAAGCTTTCTTT.